The 7 T cell receptor beta chains reported below all come from one sample, sequenced in a study of long-term antiretroviral therapy in people with HIV. Investigators performed immunoSEQ version v3.0 at survey level. Some clones are missing from TCRdb's copy, which holds only in-frame ones; the method was immunoSEQ multiplex PCR. Of approximately 15,000 clones in the sample, 70% to 90% were seen once. Sequenced here: unsorted PBMCs, sampled 6.2 years after starting antiretroviral therapy. These receptors originate from a man in his forties with HIV.

The gene calls are TRBV6-1 and TRBJ1-5; perhaps TRBD1 as D (5 bases). This CDR3 has 14 amino acids. Germline assignment: CDR1 MNHNS and CDR2 SASEGT. V was shortened by 7 bases and J by 6 bases, with 16 bases between the two germline ends. The CDR3 sequence: CASTLIAGSQPQHF. The CDR3 bases are TGTGCCAGCACCCTCATAGCAGGGTCTCAGCCCCAGCATTTT.

The V gene is TRBV6-6, the J gene TRBJ1-2; 7 nucleotides agree with TRBD1. Germline V gene data show CDR1 as MNHNY and CDR2 as SVGAGI (reference sequence). Trimming at V came to 5 bases and at J to 2 bases, leaving 11 bases not matched to a gene. This CDR3 contains 16 residues. The CDR3 DNA is TGTGCCAGCAGTCCGGGACAGATAACATTAAACTATGGCTACACCTTC. Protein sequence: CASSPGQITLNYGYTF.

V usage is TRBV7-2 and J usage is TRBJ2-1; D may match TRBD1 or TRBD2 (6 bases each). CDR1 and CDR2 (germline): SGHTA, FQGNSA. The V end lost 4 bases, the J end lost 12 bases, and 16 bases lay between the germline ends. This CDR3 has 13 amino acids. The CDR3 DNA sequence: TGTGCCAGCAGCTCCTCCGGGGGCCGTAGGCAGTTCTTC. This gives the protein CASSSSGGRRQFF. Using reference TRBV7-2 and TRBJ2-1 for the parts outside the CDR3, the full variable domain is GAGVSQSPSNKVTEKGKDVELRCDPISGHTALYWYRQSLGQGLEFLIYFQGNSAPDKSGLPSDRFSAERTGGSVSTLTIQRTQQEDSAVYLCASSSSGGRRQFFGPGTRLTVL.

The rearrangement uses TRBV2 and TRBJ1-2; 7 bases match TRBD1. Trimming cost V 0 bases and J 4 bases; bases outside gene matches: 14. This CDR3 is 18 amino acids long. In germline, CDR1 is SNHLY, CDR2 FYNNEI. The CDR3, as DNA: TGTGCCAGCAGTGAAGCGAGGGACAGCTACTCGAGTCTCTATGGCTACACCTTC. Protein: CASSEARDSYSSLYGYTF.

This chain joins TRBV5-1 and TRBJ1-1; D gene uncertain. This CDR3 is 15 amino acids long. V lost 0 bases, J lost 3 bases, and 12 bases lay in between. The germline CDR1 and CDR2 sequences are SGHRS and YFSETQ. CDR3 region: CASSLVTLGDTEAFF. CDR3 nucleotide sequence: TGCGCCAGCAGCTTGGTGACTCTTGGGGACACTGAAGCTTTCTTT.

This sequence joins TRBV28 and TRBJ1-5; 8 nucleotides align to TRBD1. CDR3 length: 17 residues. Germline V CDR1 and CDR2: MDHEN, SYDVKM. J was trimmed by 0 bases and V by 6 bases; bases with no gene match: 10. The CDR3 sequence: CASRGNRGTHSNQPQHF. The CDR3 DNA reads TGTGCCAGCAGGGGGAACAGGGGGACTCATAGCAATCAGCCCCAGCATTTT.

The chain links TRBV19 to TRBJ2-5; D remains ambiguous. The V gene's germline CDR1 is LNHDA and CDR2 SQIVND (reference sequence). Trimming left V 5 bases short and J 1 base short, with 14 bases between. The CDR3 consists of 15 residues. The CDR3 here is CASSPRLGPQETQYF. In nucleotides, the CDR3 is TGTGCCAGTAGTCCCCGACTTGGGCCCCAAGAGACCCAGTACTTC.